The source of this TCR beta chain is a study of identical twins. Points from the study as a whole: Alpha sequences out of frame and shared by twins had excess low generation probability. The study reached conclusions through statistical analysis that was cross-sectional, not following the same donors. The abundant beta clonotypes from cord blood had fewer insertions, and memory repertoires had none of this.

This clonotype was observed a handful of times. The antigen remains undetermined. TCRdb reprocessed the 5' RACE reads with MiXCR, giving one entry per CDR3 protein. Here the sample spans 220,000 or so distinct CDR3 sequences, 5.5% to 8% being singletons. CDR1 and CDR2 (germline): SGHTA, FQGNSA. The CDR3 covers 13 residues. Trimming pared 4 bases from V and 10 bases from J, leaving 14 bases between. These data were likewise used in another study, on yellow fever vaccine responses in identical twins.

Sample: memory (CD45RO+) T cells sorted from blood. This chain joins TRBV7-2 and TRBJ2-1, with D possibly matching TRBD2 (6 bases). This sequence originates from a woman between 18 and 30 years old in good health. This chain's CDR3 is CASSSNRDFEQFF. CDR3 nucleotide sequence: TGTGCCAGCAGCTCGAACCGGGACTTCGAGCAGTTCTTC.